This T cell receptor (beta chain) was recorded in a study of blood T cells in healthy people across ages (dated by TCRdb to 2013 to 2016). Context from the whole study: In model experiments, roughly one uniquely barcoded TCR beta cDNA molecule per two T cells was captured by template switching. Donors of different ages were randomly distributed across sequencing lanes to avoid experimental bias. Age-related changes in TCR beta repertoire diversity were measured in the study by deep sequencing normalized with unique cDNA molecular identifiers. The donors were divided into four age groups: young (average around 15 years), middle-aged (under 40), aged (approximately 62) and long-lived (roughly 82). Two additional independent replicas of 1 million unique cDNA reads from the same blood draw were analyzed for two donors (one aged 18 to 30 and one aged 80 or older).

Donors were roughly 40 systemically healthy Caucasian individuals from Russia aged roughly 6 to 90 years. Each donor gave 9.5 to 10 milliliters of peripheral blood, drawn into EDTA-treated Vacutainer tubes. Ficoll-Paque density-gradient centrifugation was used to isolate PBMCs, with at least 6 million obtained per sample. Trizol reagent was used to extract total RNA from the PBMCs, yielding at least 6 micrograms per sample. For every donor, flow cytometry on a PBMC aliquot measured the percentage of naive CD45RAhigh/CD27high T cells. Notes on this clonotype: Its antigen target is currently unknown. No base quality values were provided; no much bigger clone lies one nucleotide off.

The trim is 6 bases for V and 5 bases for J, with a gap of 8 bases between the germline ends. The CDR1 and CDR2 encoded by the germline V gene are MNHEY and SVGAGI. Including the terminal cysteine and phenylalanine, the CDR3 comprises 12 residues. Here the CDR3 DNA is all that survives: 36 bases in frame from base 1. What the research found in general, with its limitations: Compared with the aged group, the long-lived group had more naive CD4+ T cells, fewer expanded clones and increased TCR diversity, suggesting age selection. Observed TCR beta diversity per million T cells fell roughly linearly with age, and a significant reduction was already apparent by age approximately 40. Because donor CMV infection status was unknown, age-related changes in expanded clonotypes were potentially confounded. A strong correlation was found between observed TCR beta diversity and the percentage of naive T cells measured by flow cytometry. Estimates of total diversity based on one million sequenced T cells were regarded as lower bounds and as underestimates. Since profiling was done on bulk unsorted PBMCs, naive and antigen-experienced compartments could not be conclusively compared.

The library was built by means of 5' RACE. Sequencer: Illumina HiSeq 2500. The second PCR ran for roughly 7 to 11 cycles and used a J-beta primer mix along with a sample-barcoded 5' primer. Each TCR beta cDNA molecule received a unique molecular identifier from a template-switch 5' adaptor carrying 12 random nucleotides. At least 3 million CDR3-containing paired-end reads were obtained from each sample. First-strand cDNA was synthesized from all RNA with the Mint cDNA synthesis kit, primed by a TRBC-specific oligonucleotide. After uracil-DNA glycosylase treatment, a first 18-cycle PCR used universal primers M1SS and BC2_uni_R on all cDNA. For the original study's pipeline: Normalization of each sample was performed by random selection of 1 million high-quality reads, each carrying a distinct molecular identifier. Instead of being binned into consensus sequences, reads that shared molecular identifiers were thrown out. CDR3 identification, clonotype clustering and error correction used MiTCR with a Q25 quality threshold and the strictest error-elimination algorithm. A nonparametric unseen species model with Euler transformation was used to estimate a lower bound on total TCR beta diversity. TCRdb reran the public reads through fastp at Q25 and MiXCR, keeping productive beta chains. Rows matching on CDR3 protein sequence are summarized as one entry with the most common DNA and genes. Clone size and V and J calls follow TCRdb, not the original study. This sample comprises around 1.5 million distinct CDR3 sequences, 59% of them detected only once. The ten top clones hold over 5% of the sample.

The chain joins TRBV6-5 to TRBJ2-1; no D gene call is confident. Input material: blood. The source of this sequence is a man younger than 30 in good health. The sequence in DNA is TGTGCCAGCAGCCGTAATGACAATGAGCAGTTCTTC. Its product reads: CASSRNDNEQFF.